This T cell receptor beta chain comes out of a study of blood T cell repertoires in COVID-19. At the level of the study: Samples came from the United States, Italy and Spain, spanning acute and convalescent COVID-19.

Sequenced by immunoSEQ multiplex PCR; TCRdb stores in-frame clones only, minus some. Here the sample spans more than 95,000 clones, around 80% being singletons. The sequenced sample consisted of peripheral blood. The sequence was obtained from a man older than 75 with active or convalescent COVID-19.

The CDR3 DNA sequence: TGCGCCAGCAGCCAAGATAACATGGATAATTCACCCCTCCACTTT. It encodes CASSQDNMDNSPLHF. The chain carries TRBV4-3 and TRBJ1-6; D gene unclear. Between the trimmed V and J ends, which lost 0 bases and 5 bases, there was a span of 8 bases. The germline gives CDR1 LGHNA, CDR2 YSLEER. The CDR3 covers 15 residues.